Listed below are T cell receptor beta chains from one sample, sequenced in a study of blood T cell repertoires in COVID-19. Sequenced by immunoSEQ multiplex PCR; TCRdb stores in-frame clones only, minus some. The data show fewer than 400,000 clones, with roughly 90% seen just once and around 18% held by the top ten. The specimen sequenced was PBMCs or T cells enriched from blood (not recorded which). The origin of the receptors is a woman in her twenties or thirties who had recovered from COVID-19. CDR3s include the opening cysteine and the closing phenylalanine or tryptophan. A D gene is named only where the DNA matches it firmly. A clone size is listed for some rows: how often the clone was seen (once, few, many), or a class if it is expanded.

clone_size | d_call | j_call | v_call | cdr3_aa | cdr3_nt
- | TRBD2 | TRBJ2-7 | TRBV7-9 | CASSGGTSGRDEQYF | TGTGCCAGCAGCGGCGGGACTAGCGGGCGAGACGAGCAGTACTTC
- | - | TRBJ1-5 | TRBV18 | CASSPEQTSQPQHF | TGTGCCAGCTCACCAGAACAGACGAGTCAGCCCCAGCATTTT
- | - | TRBJ2-1 | TRBV4-2 | CASSLGEASSYNEQFF | TGTGCCAGCAGCCTAGGAGAAGCGAGCTCCTACAATGAGCAGTTCTTC
- | - | TRBJ2-6 | TRBV29-1 | CSVEDSYSGANVLTF | TGCAGCGTTGAGGACAGCTACTCTGGGGCCAACGTCCTGACTTTC
- | - | TRBJ2-4 | TRBV5-6 | CASSLGSGAGIQYF | TGTGCCAGCAGCTTAGGTTCAGGGGCGGGCATTCAGTACTTC
- | - | TRBJ2-1 | TRBV9 | CASSVAGVGNEQFF | TGTGCCAGCAGCGTAGCGGGAGTAGGTAATGAGCAGTTCTTC
- | TRBD2 | TRBJ2-7 | TRBV5-5 | CASSLVTIPGLAGGRNEQYF | TGTGCCAGCAGCTTGGTGACCATACCGGGACTAGCGGGAGGTCGCAACGAGCAGTACTTC
- | - | TRBJ2-7 | TRBV18 | CASSPPGVTYEQYF | TGTGCCAGCTCACCACCAGGGGTGACCTACGAGCAGTACTTC
once | - | TRBJ1-2 | TRBV6-6 | CASSSGRVDGYTF | TGTGCCAGCAGTTCGGGCAGGGTTGATGGCTACACCTTC
once | - | TRBJ1-4 | TRBV7-9 | CASSSGVVGTNEKLFF | TGTGCCAGCAGCTCAGGGGTAGTCGGAACTAATGAAAAACTGTTTTTT
- | TRBD1 | TRBJ2-7 | TRBV5-1 | CASRRTGDEQYF | TGCGCCAGCAGAAGGACAGGGGACGAGCAGTACTTC
- | - | TRBJ2-2 | TRBV4-1 | CASSQVAGTTTLRHTGELFF | TGCGCCAGCAGCCAAGTTGCCGGGACAACTACTTTGCGGCACACCGGGGAGCTGTTTTTT
- | TRBD1 | TRBJ2-7 | TRBV19 | CASGQGASTHEQYF | TGTGCCAGTGGACAGGGGGCTAGTACCCACGAGCAGTACTTC
- | TRBD2 | TRBJ2-7 | TRBV5-1 | CASSPRTSGTRGDEQYF | TGCGCCAGCAGCCCCAGGACTAGCGGGACCCGTGGGGACGAGCAGTACTTC
- | - | TRBJ2-7 | TRBV12-3/TRBV12-4 | CASSSDYPEQYF | TGTGCCAGCAGTTCCGACTACCCCGAGCAGTACTTC
- | - | TRBJ1-1 | TRBV4-1 | CASSPLGVRNTEAFF | TGCGCCAGCAGCCCGCTAGGAGTGAGGAACACTGAAGCTTTCTTT
- | - | TRBJ2-3 | TRBV10-1 | CASSEAGYRTSTDTQYF | TGCGCCAGCAGTGAGGCGGGGTATCGGACTAGCACAGATACGCAGTATTTT
- | - | TRBJ2-1 | TRBV3-1/TRBV3-2 | CASSTGVGDNEQFF | TGTGCCAGCAGTACGGGAGTCGGGGACAATGAGCAGTTCTTC
once | TRBD1 | TRBJ1-1 | TRBV7-2 | CASSPRTGKNTEAFF | TGTGCCAGCAGCCCTAGGACAGGGAAGAACACTGAAGCTTTCTTT
- | TRBD1 | TRBJ1-4 | TRBV5-1 | CASSPGQGGEKLFF | TGCGCCAGCAGTCCCGGACAGGGCGGTGAAAAACTGTTTTTT
once | - | TRBJ2-7 | TRBV4-3 | CASSQEQGAYEQYF | TGCGCCAGCAGCCAAGAACAGGGCGCCTACGAGCAGTACTTC
- | - | TRBJ1-5 | TRBV5-5 | CASSHLRGGNNQPQHF | TGTGCCAGCAGCCACCTTAGAGGGGGAAACAATCAGCCCCAGCATTTT
- | TRBD1 | TRBJ2-1 | TRBV23-1 | CASSQSYRGNYYNEQFF | TGCGCCAGCAGTCAGTCTTACAGGGGCAACTACTACAATGAGCAGTTCTTC
- | - | TRBJ1-2 | TRBV5-1 | CASSLSLQGDGYTF | TGCGCCAGCAGCTTGAGCCTACAGGGAGATGGCTACACCTTC
- | - | TRBJ1-5 | TRBV28 | CASSSQGVSNQPQHF | TGTGCCAGCAGTTCACAGGGCGTCAGCAATCAGCCCCAGCATTTT
- | - | TRBJ2-1 | TRBV7-2 | CASSLERASYNEQFF | TGTGCCAGCAGCTTAGAGAGGGCGAGCTACAATGAGCAGTTCTTC
- | - | TRBJ1-1 | TRBV29-1 | CSVCTGMNTEAFF | TGCAGCGTTTGTACAGGGATGAACACTGAAGCTTTCTTT
- | - | TRBJ2-5 | TRBV28 | CASSLGQRETQYF | TGTGCCAGCAGTTTGGGACAAAGAGAGACCCAGTACTTC
- | - | TRBJ1-2 | TRBV5-1 | CASSEEKKSGYTF | TGCGCCAGCAGCGAGGAGAAGAAAAGTGGCTACACCTTC
- | TRBD1 | TRBJ1-6 | TRBV6-2/TRBV6-3 | CASSPPRTGSHSPLHF | TGTGCCAGCAGTCCCCCACGGACAGGGTCTCATTCACCCCTCCACTTT
- | TRBD2 | TRBJ2-3 | TRBV10-3 | CAIRPGLAALWHLEDTQYF | TGTGCCATCAGACCGGGACTAGCGGCTCTTTGGCACCTGGAGGATACGCAGTATTTT
- | - | TRBJ2-3 | TRBV9 | CASSVIPTATDTQYF | TGTGCCAGCAGCGTCATCCCGACAGCCACAGATACGCAGTATTTT
- | TRBD2 | TRBJ2-3 | TRBV18 | CASSPTRLAGYTDTQYF | TGTGCCAGCTCACCGACTCGACTAGCGGGGTACACAGATACGCAGTATTTT
- | TRBD1 | TRBJ1-6 | TRBV28 | CASSSGTGSESLHF | TGTGCCAGCAGTTCCGGGACAGGATCGGAATCCCTCCACTTT
- | - | TRBJ2-3 | TRBV7-9 | CASSSRGWDTQYF | TGTGCCAGCAGCTCGAGGGGGTGGGATACGCAGTATTTT
- | TRBD1 | TRBJ1-4 | TRBV7-2 | CASSSAGTGVGEKLFF | TGTGCCAGCAGCTCCGCAGGGACAGGGGTGGGTGAAAAACTGTTTTTT
- | TRBD1 | TRBJ2-3 | TRBV27 | CASRKDRPSTDTQYF | TGTGCCAGCAGAAAGGACAGGCCTAGCACAGATACGCAGTATTTT
- | - | TRBJ1-2 | TRBV5-4 | CASSLGGKIGDYGYTF | TGTGCCAGCAGCTTAGGGGGAAAGATCGGGGACTATGGCTACACCTTC
- | - | TRBJ2-3 | TRBV27 | CASSLATHPTDTQYF | TGTGCCAGCAGTTTAGCGACACATCCCACGGATACGCAGTATTTT
- | - | TRBJ2-7 | TRBV5-1 | CASSLVGAHEQYF | TGCGCCAGCAGCTTAGTAGGGGCCCACGAGCAGTACTTC
- | - | TRBJ1-2 | TRBV10-3 | CAISESDSYYGYTF | TGTGCCATCAGTGAGTCAGACAGTTACTATGGCTACACCTTC
- | TRBD2 | TRBJ2-5 | TRBV11-1 | CASSPGLAGETQYF | TGTGCCAGCAGCCCAGGACTAGCTGGGGAGACCCAGTACTTC
- | TRBD1 | TRBJ1-5 | TRBV24-1 | CATSDHGQGEVGYLNQPQHF | TGTGCCACCAGTGATCACGGACAGGGAGAGGTTGGCTACCTAAATCAGCCCCAGCATTTT
- | TRBD2 | TRBJ2-3 | TRBV5-4 | CASSLGASGSTDTQYF | TGTGCCAGCAGCTTGGGGGCTAGCGGGAGCACAGATACGCAGTATTTT
- | TRBD1 | TRBJ1-1 | TRBV28 | CASRIDRVKREAFF | TGTGCCAGCAGGATTGACAGGGTTAAACGCGAAGCTTTCTTT
- | - | TRBJ1-1 | TRBV7-8 | CASSKEQGGGTEAFF | TGTGCCAGCAGCAAAGAGCAGGGAGGAGGCACTGAAGCTTTCTTT
- | TRBD1 | TRBJ1-1 | TRBV18 | CASSPYNRGGTEAFF | TGTGCCAGCTCACCTTACAACAGGGGTGGGACTGAAGCTTTCTTT
- | TRBD1 | TRBJ2-5 | TRBV5-1 | CASSLGTGDRETQYF | TGCGCCAGCAGCTTGGGGACAGGTGATCGAGAGACCCAGTACTTC
- | TRBD2 | TRBJ2-5 | TRBV7-9 | CASSSRLAGPGKTQYF | TGTGCCAGCAGCTCCCGACTAGCGGGGCCGGGGAAGACCCAGTACTTC
- | TRBD1 | TRBJ2-7 | TRBV28 | CASSGPGTGADEQYF | TGTGCCAGCAGTGGACCCGGGACAGGGGCCGACGAGCAGTACTTC
- | TRBD1 | TRBJ1-6 | TRBV6-6 | CASSRDSPLSSYNSPLHF | TGTGCCAGCAGTCGGGACAGCCCCTTAAGCTCCTATAATTCACCCCTCCACTTT
- | - | TRBJ1-1 | TRBV18 | CASSPTGLVNTEAFF | TGTGCCAGCTCACCGACAGGTCTCGTTAACACTGAAGCTTTCTTT
- | - | TRBJ2-3 | TRBV7-3 | CASSFHDGETQYF | TGTGCCAGCAGCTTCCACGACGGGGAAACGCAGTATTTT
- | TRBD1 | TRBJ1-6 | TRBV5-1 | CASSLAGGENNSPLHF | TGCGCCAGCAGCTTGGCAGGGGGAGAGAATAATTCACCCCTCCACTTT
- | - | TRBJ2-3 | TRBV9 | CASSPVGLSATADTQYF | TGTGCCAGCAGCCCCGTCGGGTTGTCCGCGACGGCAGATACGCAGTATTTT
- | TRBD2 | TRBJ2-1 | TRBV5-1 | CASSSEKQGTSFYNEQFF | TGCGCCAGCAGCTCGGAAAAACAAGGGACTAGCTTCTACAATGAGCAGTTCTTC
- | TRBD1 | TRBJ2-7 | TRBV4-3 | CASSQDLPDRGGDEQYF | TGCGCCAGCAGCCAAGATCTCCCGGACAGGGGTGGTGACGAGCAGTACTTC
once | TRBD2 | TRBJ2-1 | TRBV9 | CASSVASGNEQFF | TGTGCCAGCAGCGTCGCTAGCGGGAATGAGCAGTTCTTC
once | TRBD1 | TRBJ1-5 | TRBV27 | CASSGTGAQPQHF | TGTGCCAGCAGTGGGACAGGGGCGCAGCCCCAGCATTTT